The rows below give T cell receptor beta chains drawn from one sample of a study of T cell repertoires in cytomegalovirus infection. TCRdb redid the calling of the reads with MiXCR, one entry per CDR3 protein. The sample holds some 280,000 distinct CDR3 sequences, approximately 13% seen once. The material sequenced was PBMCs. The receptors derive from a human donor in good health (CMV status not recorded). Some clones in this sample may be carry-over from other donors' samples. Both conserved end residues are part of each CDR3. Fields, in order: D gene, clone size, V gene, J gene, CDR3 protein, CDR3 DNA. A D gene is named only where the DNA matches it firmly. Not all rows give a size; the values are once, few, many and, for expanded clones, a class.

d_call: NA; clone_size: few; v_call: TRBV28; j_call: TRBJ1-5; cdr3_aa: CASSLNSLNQPQHF; cdr3_nt: TGTGCCAGCAGTTTGAACAGCCTCAATCAGCCCCAGCATTTT
d_call: TRBD1; clone_size: many; v_call: TRBV7-9; j_call: TRBJ2-5; cdr3_aa: CASSAYRDRAETQYF; cdr3_nt: TGTGCCAGCAGCGCATACCGGGACAGGGCTGAGACCCAGTACTTC
d_call: TRBD2; clone_size: NA; v_call: TRBV20-1; j_call: TRBJ2-7; cdr3_aa: CSARASGRDGEQYF; cdr3_nt: TGCAGTGCTAGAGCAAGCGGGAGAGACGGCGAGCAGTACTTC
d_call: TRBD1; clone_size: NA; v_call: TRBV29-1; j_call: TRBJ2-2; cdr3_aa: CSGGQATGELFF; cdr3_nt: TGCAGCGGGGGACAGGCCACCGGGGAGCTGTTTTTT
d_call: NA; clone_size: few; v_call: TRBV28; j_call: TRBJ1-2; cdr3_aa: CASSLTEGGYTF; cdr3_nt: TGTGCCAGCAGCCTAACGGAGGGCGGCTACACCTTC
d_call: NA; clone_size: NA; v_call: TRBV28; j_call: TRBJ1-2; cdr3_aa: CASSFTDHEYGYTF; cdr3_nt: TGTGCCAGCAGTTTCACCGATCACGAGTATGGCTACACCTTC
d_call: NA; clone_size: NA; v_call: TRBV29-1; j_call: TRBJ1-1; cdr3_aa: CSVAGEGTEAFF; cdr3_nt: TGCAGCGTTGCAGGGGAGGGCACTGAAGCTTTCTTT
d_call: NA; clone_size: few; v_call: TRBV28; j_call: TRBJ2-4; cdr3_aa: CASSSPTLAKNIQYF; cdr3_nt: TGTGCCAGCAGTTCCCCTACATTAGCCAAAAACATTCAGTACTTC
d_call: TRBD1; clone_size: many; v_call: TRBV11-3; j_call: TRBJ2-3; cdr3_aa: CASSSGQGAADTQYF; cdr3_nt: TGTGCCAGCAGCTCGGGACAGGGGGCCGCCGATACGCAGTATTTT
d_call: TRBD2; clone_size: few; v_call: TRBV20-1; j_call: TRBJ2-3; cdr3_aa: CSARTRTPDTQYF; cdr3_nt: TGCAGTGCAAGGACTAGAACCCCAGATACGCAGTATTTT
d_call: TRBD1; clone_size: few; v_call: TRBV12-5; j_call: TRBJ1-2; cdr3_aa: CASGLVDRDRGYTF; cdr3_nt: TGTGCTAGTGGTTTGGTGGACAGGGACCGTGGCTACACCTTC
d_call: TRBD2; clone_size: few; v_call: TRBV2; j_call: TRBJ2-2; cdr3_aa: CAIRGLAGNTGELFF; cdr3_nt: TGTGCCATCCGAGGACTAGCGGGGAACACCGGGGAGCTGTTTTTT
d_call: NA; clone_size: NA; v_call: TRBV4-1; j_call: TRBJ2-5; cdr3_aa: CASSQGYQETQYF; cdr3_nt: TGCGCCAGCAGCCAAGGCTATCAAGAGACCCAGTACTTC
d_call: TRBD2; clone_size: NA; v_call: TRBV29-1; j_call: TRBJ2-7; cdr3_aa: CSVAGTSGSYEQYF; cdr3_nt: TGCAGCGTTGCCGGGACTAGCGGCTCCTACGAGCAGTACTTC